This TCR beta chain was observed in a study of beta chain features in type 1 diabetes. Sequencing targeted expressed TCRB transcripts, as all isolated RNA had been reverse transcribed. Here immunoSEQ multiplex PCR was the method, and the copy in TCRdb shows in-frame clones only, minus some. Of about 620,000 clones listed, 15% to 19% were seen once; the top ten hold about 0.097%. With respect to this clone: Its matching antigen is unknown.

Germline assignment: CDR1 SGHTA and CDR2 FQGNSA. Trimming stripped 1 base from V and 4 bases from J, with 14 bases between. CDR3 length equals 15 residues. General study results and limits: The study found that naive, central memory and Treg TCRB repertoires appeared more similar in patients than in healthy donors.

Sequencing was done on a sample of naive CD4+ T cells from blood. This sequence originates from a man between 18 and 35 years old in good health. This sequence joins TRBV7-2 and TRBJ2-7; unclear D gene. This chain's CDR3 is CASSLETGSGYEQYF. The CDR3 nucleotides read TGTGCCAGCAGCTTAGAGACGGGCTCGGGTTACGAGCAGTACTTC.